What follows are 27 T cell receptor beta chains derived from one specimen sequenced in a study of T cell clones after liver transplantation. Some clones are missing from TCRdb's copy, which holds only in-frame ones; the method was immunoSEQ multiplex PCR. Among 25,000 to 35,000 clones listed, around 94% were seen once. Sequencing was performed on CD8+ T cells from blood, taken 12 months after liver transplant. The receptors here all came from a human patient who received a liver transplant. Some T cells may be transferred from the graft donor.

The chain employs TRBV5-4 and TRBJ2-2; no reliable D call. V lost 2 bases, J lost 3 bases, and 8 bases lay in between. The CDR3 runs to 14 residues. The germline V gene encodes CDR1 SGHNT and CDR2 YYREEE (reference sequence). The CDR3 bases are TGTGCCAGCAGCTTTCAAGGCGACACCGGGGAGCTGTTTTTT. It yields the protein CASSFQGDTGELFF.

The rearrangement uses TRBV5-6 and TRBJ1-5, with D perhaps TRBD1 (6 bases). V was trimmed by 2 bases and J by 6 bases, leaving 15 bases between them. This CDR3 contains 15 residues. Germline CDR1 is SGHDT and CDR2 is YYEEEE. CDR3 in DNA: TGTGCCAGCAGCTTAACAGGGTATGGTAGTCAGCCCCAGCATTTT. Its protein is CASSLTGYGSQPQHF.

The chain employs TRBV5-4 and TRBJ2-5; 8 nucleotides align to TRBD1. There are 19 residues in the CDR3. Germline loops: CDR1 SGHNT, CDR2 YYREEE (reference sequence). J gave up 5 bases and V 0 bases, and 18 bases lay outside the gene matches. The DNA of the CDR3 is TGTGCCAGCAGCTTGGGGCCGGGACAGGTGGTTTTTTGCCGGGAGACCCAGTACTTC. Protein sequence: CASSLGPGQVVFCRETQYF. The full variable domain, with the rest looked up from reference TRBV5-4 and TRBJ2-5, is ETGVTQSPTHLIKTRGQQVTLRCSSQSGHNTVSWYQQALGQGPQFIFQYYREEENGRGNFPPRFSGLQFPNYSSELNVNALELDDSALYLCASSLGPGQVVFCRETQYFGPGTRLLVL.

The V and J genes are TRBV4-1 and TRBJ2-7; 9 nucleotides line up with TRBD1. The V gene end was trimmed by 1 base and the J gene end by 5 bases; junction bases not matched to a gene: 3. The germline gives CDR1 MGHRA, CDR2 YSYEKL. This CDR3 comprises 14 residues. In DNA form, the CDR3 reads TGCGCCAGCAGCCAAGTTACAGGGGGCAACGAGCAGTACTTC. Protein: CASSQVTGGNEQYF.

This clone was picked up one time. V usage is TRBV7-8 and J usage is TRBJ2-7; 8 bases agree with TRBD1. Trimming took 0 bases from V and 9 from J; bases not matched to a gene: 4. CDR1 and CDR2 (germline): SGHVS, FQNEAQ. This CDR3 has 13 amino acids. The CDR3 region has the DNA TGTGCCAGCAGCTTAGCGCAAGGACAGGGGCAGTACTTC. This codes for CASSLAQGQGQYF.

In its sample, this clone was seen once. CDR3 protein: CASSLSGGTEAFF. The CDR3, as DNA: TGTGCCAGCAGCTTGTCGGGGGGCACTGAAGCTTTCTTT. This chain joins TRBV5-5 and TRBJ1-1; tentative D call: TRBD1 (5 bases). V was clipped by 1 base and J by 4 bases, with 8 bases between them. The CDR3 totals 13 residues. CDR1 and CDR2 from the germline V gene are SGHKS and YYEKEE (reference sequence). Using reference TRBV5-5 and TRBJ1-1 for the parts outside the CDR3, the full variable domain is DAGVTQSPTHLIKTRGQQVTLRCSPISGHKSVSWYQQVLGQGPQFIFQYYEKEERGRGNFPDRFSARQFPNYSSELNVNALLLGDSALYLCASSLSGGTEAFFGQGTRLTVV.

This clone was counted once. V usage is TRBV6-5 and J usage is TRBJ2-7; no clear D gene. Germline lookup yields CDR1 MNHEY and CDR2 SVGAGI. CDR3 length: 12 amino acids. V shed 5 bases and J shed 4 bases, with 9 bases lying between them. The DNA of the CDR3 is TGTGCCAGCAGTCCCCGTCCGTACGAGCAGTACTTC. It codes for CASSPRPYEQYF.

In this sample, this clone turned up once. The gene calls are TRBV27 and TRBJ1-2, with 7 positions matching TRBD1. Germline CDR1 and CDR2: MNHEY and SMNVEV (reference sequence). The CDR3 is 14 amino acids. V was clipped by 3 bases and J by 6 bases; unmatched bases: 7. CDR3 bases: TGTGCCAGCAGTTTCAGACAGGGAAGGGATGGCTACACCTTC. Its translation is CASSFRQGRDGYTF.

This rearrangement joins TRBV5-6 to TRBJ1-4; D not certain. Trimming took off 1 base at V and 7 bases at J, with 11 bases between the two ends. Germline V gene lookup returns CDR1 SGHDT and CDR2 YYEEEE. CDR3 length equals 14 residues. CDR3 loop: CASSLWGGSEKLFF. The CDR3 nucleotides read TGTGCCAGCAGCTTGTGGGGAGGAAGTGAAAAACTGTTTTTT.

The V and J genes are TRBV7-3 and TRBJ2-3; 7 bases are shared with TRBD2. The CDR3 length is 14 residues. Germline lookup yields CDR1 SGHTA and CDR2 FQGTGA. V lost 3 bases and J lost 6; bases outside the gene matches: 6. CDR3 sequence reads: CASSLAGAGDTQYF. Here the CDR3 DNA reads TGTGCCAGCAGCTTGGCGGGAGCGGGGGATACGCAGTATTTT.

This rearrangement joins TRBV14 to TRBJ1-1, with a tentative D call TRBD1 (5 bases). CDR1 is SGHDN and CDR2 is FVKESK in the germline V gene. V was clipped by 10 bases and J by 0 bases, with 15 bases between them. This CDR3 has 14 residues. Written as DNA, the CDR3 is TGTGCCACCAGGGTCCACAGCATGAACACTGAAGCTTTCTTT. Its protein product is CATRVHSMNTEAFF.

This clone was seen a handful of times. The rearrangement uses TRBV7-2 and TRBJ1-2, with D unclear. V was pared by 5 bases and J by 9 bases, with 13 bases between. This CDR3 spans 12 amino acids. Per germline, CDR1 SGHTA and CDR2 FQGNSA. The CDR3 region is CASSERSSSYTF. The CDR3 coding sequence is TGTGCCAGCAGCGAAAGATCGTCTAGCTACACCTTC.

V usage is TRBV15 and J usage is TRBJ2-7; the match to TRBD1 covers 9 bases. This CDR3 comprises 12 residues. Trimming removed 0 bases from V and 12 bases from J; junction bases left unmatched: 3. The germline V gene encodes CDR1 LNHNV and CDR2 YYDKDF (reference sequence). CDR3 coding DNA: TGTGCCACCAGCAGAGATAGGACAGGGGCGTACTTC. The encoded protein is CATSRDRTGAYF.

The genes are TRBV6-5 and TRBJ1-2; possible D gene TRBD1, 5 bases. This CDR3 has 13 residues. V was clipped by 7 bases and J by 4 bases, with 13 bases between them. From germline, CDR1 is MNHEY and CDR2 SVGAGI. The CDR3 coding sequence is TGTGCCAGCACACCGACGGGGGTCTATGGCTACACCTTC. This gives the protein CASTPTGVYGYTF.

This clone was counted a few times. The rearrangement joins TRBV10-3 to TRBJ2-7; D tentatively reads TRBD1 or TRBD2 (5 bases each). The CDR3 is 11 amino acids. The V gene lost 4 bases and the J gene lost 7 bases, with 8 bases spanning the gap. CDR1 is ENHRY, CDR2 SYGVKD, per germline. The CDR3 DNA is TGTGCCATCAGTGGGGACCGGGAGCAGTACTTC. Residues: CAISGDREQYF.

This chain connects TRBV27 to TRBJ2-7; D is uncertain. This CDR3 has 16 amino acids. Germline CDR1 and CDR2: MNHEY and SMNVEV (reference sequence). V dropped 0 bases and J dropped 3 bases, with 15 bases sitting between them. This chain's CDR3 is CASSLSLGHRSYEQYF. The CDR3 nucleotides read TGTGCCAGCAGTTTATCGTTAGGGCACCGTAGCTACGAGCAGTACTTC.

The chain uses TRBV7-2 and TRBJ1-2; 8 bases line up with TRBD1. The CDR3 is 14 residues long. The V gene end was trimmed by 5 bases and the J gene end by 4 bases; junction bases not matched to a gene: 6. CDR1 and CDR2 from the germline V gene are SGHTA and FQGNSA. The CDR3 sequence is CASSLDRGPYGYTF. In DNA, the CDR3 is TGTGCCAGCAGCCTCGACAGGGGACCCTATGGCTACACCTTC. Full variable domain (rest looked up from reference TRBV7-2 and TRBJ1-2): GAGVSQSPSNKVTEKGKDVELRCDPISGHTALYWYRQSLGQGLEFLIYFQGNSAPDKSGLPSDRFSAERTGGSVSTLTIQRTQQEDSAVYLCASSLDRGPYGYTFGSGTRLTVV.

V and J are TRBV4-2 and TRBJ2-7, with TRBD1 identical over 9 bases. CDR3 size: 15 residues. V dropped 8 bases and J dropped 2; count of bases not matched to a gene: 10. Per germline, CDR1 LGHNA and CDR2 YNFKEQ. This chain's CDR3 is CASRFGDRAPYEQYF. In nucleotides, the CDR3 is TGTGCCAGCCGATTCGGGGACAGGGCTCCCTACGAGCAGTACTTC.

This chain connects TRBV27 to TRBJ2-7; D perhaps matches TRBD1 (5 bases). CDR1 MNHEY and CDR2 SMNVEV come from the germline V gene (reference sequence). The CDR3 loop spans 14 amino acids. The V gene lost 5 bases and the J gene lost 2 bases, with 13 bases spanning the gap. The CDR3, as DNA: TGTGCCAGCAGTCCCTTGACAGCCACCTACGAGCAGTACTTC. Its translation: CASSPLTATYEQYF.

V and J are TRBV7-3 and TRBJ2-3; D gene unclear. Germline V lookup: CDR1 SGHTA, CDR2 FQGTGA. This CDR3 contains 16 residues. Trimming removed 3 bases from V and 0 bases from J, with 13 bases in between. The CDR3 spells CASSLVGPGSTDTQYF. The CDR3 nucleotides are TGTGCCAGCAGCTTGGTGGGCCCTGGTAGCACAGATACGCAGTATTTT.

This clone occurred once. The J gene is TRBJ2-2, the V gene TRBV5-4; D possibly corresponds to TRBD2 (6 bases). Germline-derived CDR1 and CDR2 are SGHNT and YYREEE (reference sequence). Trimming shortened V by 2 bases and J by 5 bases, and 16 bases separated the two germline ends. CDR3 length: 16 amino acids. CDR3 sequence: CASSFGRGSRTGELFF. In DNA form, the CDR3 reads TGTGCCAGCAGCTTTGGCCGGGGGAGCAGGACCGGGGAGCTGTTTTTT.

The chain couples TRBV7-9 to TRBJ2-2, with D unresolved. Trimming removed 5 bases at V and 2 bases at J, with 9 bases between. There are 14 residues in the CDR3. Germline CDR1 reads SEHNR; CDR2 reads FQNEAQ (reference sequence). The CDR3 protein is CASSLSRNTGELFF. The CDR3 bases are TGTGCCAGCAGCCTCTCGCGAAACACCGGGGAGCTGTTTTTT.

The V gene is TRBV9, the J gene TRBJ2-5; D may be TRBD1 or TRBD2 (5 bases each). CDR3 length equals 14 residues. Germline lookup yields CDR1 SGDLS and CDR2 YYNGEE. Trimming stripped 0 bases from V and 7 bases from J, with 13 bases between. In DNA form, the CDR3 reads TGTGCCAGCAGCGTAGCTGAGGGGTTGGGGACCCAGTACTTC. The encoded protein is CASSVAEGLGTQYF.

The chain recombines TRBV9 with TRBJ1-1, with 9 bases aligning to TRBD1. This CDR3 is built from 15 residues. The germline CDR1 and CDR2 sequences are SGDLS and YYNGEE. Losses at the gene ends were 3 bases for V and 4 bases for J; bases not matched to a gene: 7. The CDR3 region has the DNA TGTGCCAGCAGCGCCCATAGGACAGGGGTCACTGAAGCTTTCTTT. This codes for CASSAHRTGVTEAFF.

The rearrangement joins TRBV7-9 to TRBJ2-7; 7 bases map to TRBD2. The germline gives CDR1 SEHNR, CDR2 FQNEAQ (reference sequence). V shed 4 bases and J 3 bases; nucleotides not matched to a gene: 12. This CDR3 spans 16 amino acids. The CDR3: CASSSADGAGVYEQYF. CDR3 sequence (DNA): TGTGCCAGCAGCTCCGCGGATGGTGCGGGAGTCTACGAGCAGTACTTC.

The chain has TRBV10-3 and TRBJ2-7; no definite D call. The germline CDR1 and CDR2 sequences are ENHRY and SYGVKD. The CDR3 totals 13 residues. Deletions cut 7 bases from V and 2 bases from J, with 12 bases between. CDR3 bases: TGTGCCATCACTCCGACTGGGGCCTACGAGCAGTACTTC. Protein: CAITPTGAYEQYF.

Here the CDR3 reads CASSLETSGRLYNEQFF. DNA of the CDR3: TGTGCCAGCAGCTTAGAGACTAGCGGGAGATTATACAATGAGCAGTTCTTC. V usage is TRBV7-8 and J usage is TRBJ2-1; 12 bases are shared with TRBD2. The CDR3 spans 17 residues. J gave up 4 bases and V 1 base, and 5 bases lay outside the gene matches. Germline V gene data show CDR1 as SGHVS and CDR2 as FQNEAQ.